This is a list of T cell receptor beta chains from one sample in a study of control samples from healthy donors and cancer patients. TCRdb's copy holds only in-frame clones and misses some; the assay was immunoSEQ multiplex PCR. In the table there are 90,000 to 150,000 clones, more than 70% of which are singletons. Sequences were obtained from blood. Receptors originate from a middle-aged man in good health. The CDR3 runs from the conserved cysteine through the conserved F or W. Fields, in order: CDR3 protein, CDR3 DNA, V gene, D gene, J gene, clone size. D genes are given only for firm matches. Expanded clones get a size class; other rows say once, few or many, or leave the size out.

CATAGGLSSNEQFF,TGTGCCACCGCGGGGGGACTATCTTCCAATGAGCAGTTCTTC,TRBV7-9,TRBD2,TRBJ2-1,.
CASGDSTDTQYF,TGCGCCAGCGGGGACAGCACAGATACGCAGTATTTT,TRBV5-1,.,TRBJ2-3,.
CASSTTGVNTEAFF,TGTGCCAGCAGCACAACAGGGGTGAACACTGAAGCTTTCTTT,TRBV5-6,TRBD1,TRBJ1-1,.
CASSAQTAAETQYF,TGTGCCAGCAGTGCCCAGACAGCCGCAGAGACCCAGTACTTC,TRBV2,.,TRBJ2-5,.
CASSLDSRSGNTIYF,TGCGCCAGCAGCTTGGATTCTCGGTCCGGAAACACCATATATTTT,TRBV5-1,.,TRBJ1-3,.
CASSTYNYGYTF,TGTGCCAGCAGCACTTACAACTATGGCTACACCTTC,TRBV11-2,.,TRBJ1-2,.
CASSNAKQGASYNSPLHF,TGTGCCAGCAGCAACGCCAAACAGGGGGCTTCCTATAATTCACCCCTCCACTTT,TRBV5-4,TRBD1,TRBJ1-6,.
CASSPAGTGVPDTQYF,TGTGCCAGCTCACCTGCCGGGACAGGGGTCCCAGATACGCAGTATTTT,TRBV18,TRBD1,TRBJ2-3,once
CASSVTGGAYNEQFF,TGTGCCAGCAGCGTAACAGGGGGCGCCTACAATGAGCAGTTCTTC,TRBV7-8,TRBD1,TRBJ2-1,.
CASRQTGDANQPQHF,TGTGCCAGCAGGCAAACAGGGGACGCTAATCAGCCCCAGCATTTT,TRBV6-6,TRBD1,TRBJ1-5,.
CASSLNAGATGELFF,TGTGCCAGCAGCTTAAACGCAGGGGCCACCGGGGAGCTGTTTTTT,TRBV7-3,.,TRBJ2-2,.